This T cell receptor (beta chain) was observed in a study of OX40 agonist ivuxolimab in advanced cancers. Background on the study: Partial responses were achieved by three patients: one hepatocellular carcinoma, two cutaneous melanoma. Notes on the study in general: By week 6 at 0.1 to 3.0 mg/kg, blood CD4+ and CD8+ T cells had expanded clonally.

Data came from immunoSEQ multiplex PCR; TCRdb stores just in-frame clones and leaves some out. The table lists about 19,000 clones, around four fifths of them singletons, with 33% in the top ten. Sampling times: baseline, cycle 4 day 1, cycle 7 day 1. Only a few counts were recorded for this clone. Its antigen is undetermined. Being one base from a much bigger clone, this may be a read error. Germline V gene lookup returns CDR1 MNHEY and CDR2 SMNVEV (reference sequence). The CDR3 sequence is 14 residues long. J was trimmed by 8 bases and V by 5 bases; bases with no gene match: 4. Material: CD4+ or CD8+ T cells sorted from blood, obtained in a trial of the OX40 agonist ivuxolimab. The chain is built from TRBV27 and TRBJ1-6, with 9 bases identical to TRBD1. The source of this sequence is an adult with an advanced solid tumor such as melanoma, head and neck, liver or kidney cancer. The CDR3 DNA follows: TGTGCCAGCAGTCCGGACAGGGGTGATTCACCCCTCCACTTT. Translated: CASSPDRGDSPLHF.